This T cell receptor beta chain originates from a study of blood T cells in healthy people across ages. Germline CDR1 DFQATT, CDR2 SNEGSKA (reference sequence). The length of the CDR3 is 13 residues. V was shortened by 2 bases and J by 5 bases, with 12 bases between the two germline ends. A sample-barcoded 5' primer and a J-beta primer mix were used in a second PCR of roughly 7 to 11 cycles. TCRdb re-derived calls from the 5' RACE reads in MiXCR, one entry per CDR3 protein. The data hold roughly 680,000 distinct CDR3 sequences, with 45% to 60% observed a single time. The table lists this clonotype with a few counts.

This chain uses TRBV20-1 with TRBJ1-1; D gene uncertain. Sequencing was performed on blood. This sequence was found in a woman older than 75 in good health. CDR3 protein: CSARRGSGTEAFF. The CDR3 coding sequence is TGCAGTGCTAGACGGGGAAGCGGGACTGAAGCTTTCTTT.